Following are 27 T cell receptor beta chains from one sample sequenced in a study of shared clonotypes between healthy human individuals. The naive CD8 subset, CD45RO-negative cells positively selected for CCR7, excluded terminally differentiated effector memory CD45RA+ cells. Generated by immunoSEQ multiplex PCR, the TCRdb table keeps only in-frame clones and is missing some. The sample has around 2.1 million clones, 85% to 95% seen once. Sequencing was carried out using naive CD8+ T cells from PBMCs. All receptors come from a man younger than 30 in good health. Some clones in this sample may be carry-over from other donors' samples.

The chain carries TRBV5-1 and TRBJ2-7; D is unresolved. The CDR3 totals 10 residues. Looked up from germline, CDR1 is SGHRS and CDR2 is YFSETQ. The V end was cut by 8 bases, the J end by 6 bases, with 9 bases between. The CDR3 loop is CASRLVEQYF. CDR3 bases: TGCGCCAGTCGACTGGTCGAGCAGTACTTC.

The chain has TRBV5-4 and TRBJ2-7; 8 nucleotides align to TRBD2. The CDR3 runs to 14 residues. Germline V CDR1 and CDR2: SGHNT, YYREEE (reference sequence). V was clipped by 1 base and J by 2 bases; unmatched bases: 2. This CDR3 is CASSLRGGPYEQYF. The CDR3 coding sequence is TGTGCCAGCAGCTTGCGGGGGGGGCCCTACGAGCAGTACTTC.

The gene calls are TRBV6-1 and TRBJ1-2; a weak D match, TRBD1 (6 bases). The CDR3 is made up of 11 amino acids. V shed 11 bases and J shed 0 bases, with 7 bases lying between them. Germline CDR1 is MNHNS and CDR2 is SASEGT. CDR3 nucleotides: TGTGCCGCAGGGGCTAACTATGGCTACACCTTC. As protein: CAAGANYGYTF.

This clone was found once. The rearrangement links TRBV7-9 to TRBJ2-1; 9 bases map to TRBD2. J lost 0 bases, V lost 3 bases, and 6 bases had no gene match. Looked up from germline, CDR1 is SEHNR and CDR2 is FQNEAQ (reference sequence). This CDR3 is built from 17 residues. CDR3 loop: CASSLKTSGSSYNEQFF. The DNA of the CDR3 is TGTGCCAGCAGCTTGAAGACTAGCGGCAGCTCCTACAATGAGCAGTTCTTC. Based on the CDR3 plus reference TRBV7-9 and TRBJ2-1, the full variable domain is DTGVSQNPRHKITKRGQNVTFRCDPISEHNRLYWYRQTLGQGPEFLTYFQNEAQLEKSRLLSDRFSAERPKGSFSTLEIQRTEQGDSAMYLCASSLKTSGSSYNEQFFGPGTRLTVL.

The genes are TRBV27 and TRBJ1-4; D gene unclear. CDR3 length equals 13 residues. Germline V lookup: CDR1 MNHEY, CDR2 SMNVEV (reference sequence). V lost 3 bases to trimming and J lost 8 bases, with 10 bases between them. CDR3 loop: CASSFVAWEKLFF. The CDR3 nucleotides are TGTGCCAGCAGTTTTGTAGCCTGGGAAAAACTGTTTTTT.

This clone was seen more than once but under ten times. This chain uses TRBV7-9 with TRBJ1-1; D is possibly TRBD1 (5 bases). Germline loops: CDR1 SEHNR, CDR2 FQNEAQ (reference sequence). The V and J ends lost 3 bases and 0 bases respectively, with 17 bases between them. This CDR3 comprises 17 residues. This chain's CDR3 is CASSFLKGLALNTEAFF. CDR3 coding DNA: TGTGCCAGCAGCTTCTTAAAGGGGCTAGCCCTGAACACTGAAGCTTTCTTT.

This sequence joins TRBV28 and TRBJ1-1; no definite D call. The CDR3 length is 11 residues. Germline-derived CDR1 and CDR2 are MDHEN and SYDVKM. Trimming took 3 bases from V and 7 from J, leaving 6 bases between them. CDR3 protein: CASSFWSEAFF. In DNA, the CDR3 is TGTGCCAGCAGTTTTTGGAGTGAAGCTTTCTTT.

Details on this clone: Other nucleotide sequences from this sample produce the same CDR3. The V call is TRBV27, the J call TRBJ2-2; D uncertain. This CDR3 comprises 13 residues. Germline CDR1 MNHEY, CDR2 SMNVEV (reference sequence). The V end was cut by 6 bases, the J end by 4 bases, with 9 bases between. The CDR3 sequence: CASSYLGTGELFF. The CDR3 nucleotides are TGTGCCAGCAGCTATCTGGGCACCGGGGAGCTGTTTTTT.

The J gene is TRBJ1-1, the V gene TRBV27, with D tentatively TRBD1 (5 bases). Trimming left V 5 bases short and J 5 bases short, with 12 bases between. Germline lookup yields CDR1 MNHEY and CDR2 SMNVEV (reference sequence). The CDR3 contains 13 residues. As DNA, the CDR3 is TGTGCCAGCAGTAGGACAATCCGGACTGAAGCTTTCTTT. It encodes CASSRTIRTEAFF.

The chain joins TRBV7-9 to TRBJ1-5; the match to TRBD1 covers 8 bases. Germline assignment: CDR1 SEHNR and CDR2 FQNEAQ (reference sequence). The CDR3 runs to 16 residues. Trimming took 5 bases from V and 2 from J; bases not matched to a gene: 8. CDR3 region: CASSPIPGGGNQPQHF. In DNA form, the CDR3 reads TGTGCCAGCAGCCCAATCCCAGGGGGCGGCAATCAGCCCCAGCATTTT.

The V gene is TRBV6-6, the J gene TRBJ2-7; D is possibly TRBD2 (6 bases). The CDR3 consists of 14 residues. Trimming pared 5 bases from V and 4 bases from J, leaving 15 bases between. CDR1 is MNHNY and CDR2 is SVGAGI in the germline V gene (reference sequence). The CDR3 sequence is CASSNRGMRYEQYF. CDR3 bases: TGTGCCAGCAGTAACCGCGGGATGAGGTACGAGCAGTACTTC.

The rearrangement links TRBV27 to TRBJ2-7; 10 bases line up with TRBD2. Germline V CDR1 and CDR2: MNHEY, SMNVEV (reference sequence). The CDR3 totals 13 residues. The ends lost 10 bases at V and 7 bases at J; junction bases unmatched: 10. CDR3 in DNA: TGTGCCACCCGAGCGGGAGGGCCGGGGGAGCAGTACTTC. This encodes CATRAGGPGEQYF.

CDR3 residues: CASSYPGTSGSSYEQYF. CDR3 sequence (DNA): TGTGCCAGCAGTTACCCCGGGACTAGCGGGAGTAGCTACGAGCAGTACTTC. The V and J genes are TRBV28 and TRBJ2-7; 14 bases line up with TRBD2. In germline, CDR1 is MDHEN, CDR2 SYDVKM. After removal of 4 bases from V and 3 bases from J, the junction contained 8 bases not matched to a gene. CDR3 length: 17 residues.

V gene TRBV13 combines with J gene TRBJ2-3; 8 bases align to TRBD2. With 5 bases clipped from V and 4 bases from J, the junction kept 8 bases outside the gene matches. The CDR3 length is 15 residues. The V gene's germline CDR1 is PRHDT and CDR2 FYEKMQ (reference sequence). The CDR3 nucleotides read TGTGCCAGCAGCCGCCCAGCGGGAGCCGCAGATACGCAGTATTTT. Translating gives CASSRPAGAADTQYF.

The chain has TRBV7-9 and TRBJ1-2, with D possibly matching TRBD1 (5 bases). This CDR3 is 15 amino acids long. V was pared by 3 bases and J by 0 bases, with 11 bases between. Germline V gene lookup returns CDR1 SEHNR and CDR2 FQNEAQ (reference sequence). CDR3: CASSFTGLANYGYTF. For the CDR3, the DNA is TGTGCCAGCAGCTTTACAGGATTAGCTAACTATGGCTACACCTTC.

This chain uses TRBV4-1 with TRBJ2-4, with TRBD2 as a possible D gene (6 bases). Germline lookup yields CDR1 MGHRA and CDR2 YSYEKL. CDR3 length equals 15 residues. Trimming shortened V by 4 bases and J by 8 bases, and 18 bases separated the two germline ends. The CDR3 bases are TGCGCCAGCAGCCCACGGGTCGGCCCGGGAGACATTCAGTACTTC. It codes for CASSPRVGPGDIQYF.

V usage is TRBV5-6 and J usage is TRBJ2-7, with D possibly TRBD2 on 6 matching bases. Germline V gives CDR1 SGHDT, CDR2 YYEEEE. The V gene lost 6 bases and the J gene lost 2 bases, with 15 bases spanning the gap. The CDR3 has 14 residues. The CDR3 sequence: CASTIQTGAYEQYF. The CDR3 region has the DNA TGTGCCAGCACTATCCAGACGGGAGCCTACGAGCAGTACTTC.

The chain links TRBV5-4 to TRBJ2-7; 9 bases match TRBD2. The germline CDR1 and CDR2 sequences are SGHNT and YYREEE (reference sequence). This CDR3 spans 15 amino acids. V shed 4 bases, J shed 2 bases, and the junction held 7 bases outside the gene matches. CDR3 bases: TGTGCCAGCAGCGAGGGACTAGCCGAGGCCTACGAGCAGTACTTC. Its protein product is CASSEGLAEAYEQYF.

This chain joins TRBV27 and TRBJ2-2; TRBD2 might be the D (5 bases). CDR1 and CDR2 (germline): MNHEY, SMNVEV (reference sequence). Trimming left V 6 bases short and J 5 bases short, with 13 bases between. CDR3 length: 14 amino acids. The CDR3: CASRWFRGTGELFF. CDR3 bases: TGTGCCAGCAGGTGGTTCCGCGGGACCGGGGAGCTGTTTTTT.

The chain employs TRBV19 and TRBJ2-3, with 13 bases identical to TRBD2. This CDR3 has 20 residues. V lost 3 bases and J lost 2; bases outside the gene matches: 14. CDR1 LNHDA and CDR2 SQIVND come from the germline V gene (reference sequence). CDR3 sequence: CASSIYLQLGLAGFTDTQYF. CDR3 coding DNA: TGTGCCAGTAGTATCTACCTGCAACTGGGACTAGCGGGATTCACAGATACGCAGTATTTT.

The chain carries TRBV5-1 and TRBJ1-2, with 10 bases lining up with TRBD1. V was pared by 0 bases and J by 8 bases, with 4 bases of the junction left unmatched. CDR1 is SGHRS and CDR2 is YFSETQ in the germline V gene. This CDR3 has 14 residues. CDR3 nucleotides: TGCGCCAGCAGCTTGGGACAGGGGGCGGTGGGCTACACCTTC. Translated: CASSLGQGAVGYTF.

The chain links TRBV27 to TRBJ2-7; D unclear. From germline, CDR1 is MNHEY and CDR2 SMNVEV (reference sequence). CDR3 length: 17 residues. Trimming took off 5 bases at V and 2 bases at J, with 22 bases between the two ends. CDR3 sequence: CASSHSFGVLGTYEQYF. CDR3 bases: TGTGCCAGCAGTCATAGCTTTGGCGTACTGGGGACCTACGAGCAGTACTTC.

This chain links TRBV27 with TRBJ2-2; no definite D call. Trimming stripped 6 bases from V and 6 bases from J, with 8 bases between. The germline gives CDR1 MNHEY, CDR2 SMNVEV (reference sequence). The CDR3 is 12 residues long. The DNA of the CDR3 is TGTGCCAGCAGGATAAGGCCCGGGGAGCTGTTTTTT. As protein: CASRIRPGELFF.

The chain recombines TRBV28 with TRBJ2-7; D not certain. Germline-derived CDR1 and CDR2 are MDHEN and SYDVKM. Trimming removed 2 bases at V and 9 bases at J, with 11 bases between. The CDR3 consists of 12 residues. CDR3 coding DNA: TGTGCCAGCAGTTTAGGTCAGTCCGCGCAGTACTTC. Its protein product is CASSLGQSAQYF.

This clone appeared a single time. The CDR3 loop is CASSFGQAAYEQYF. CDR3 DNA: TGTGCCAGCAGTTTCGGACAGGCGGCCTACGAGCAGTACTTC. This chain links TRBV13 with TRBJ2-7; 7 bases line up with TRBD1. The germline gives CDR1 PRHDT, CDR2 FYEKMQ (reference sequence). Trimming took 6 bases from V and 2 from J; bases not matched to a gene: 7. The CDR3 totals 14 residues.

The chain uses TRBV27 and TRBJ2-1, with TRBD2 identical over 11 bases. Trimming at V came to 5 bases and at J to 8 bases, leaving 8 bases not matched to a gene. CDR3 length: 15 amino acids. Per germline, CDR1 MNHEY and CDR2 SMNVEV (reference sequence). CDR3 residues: CASSLIAGGIDEQFF. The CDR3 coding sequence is TGTGCCAGCAGTCTCATAGCGGGAGGGATTGATGAGCAGTTCTTC.

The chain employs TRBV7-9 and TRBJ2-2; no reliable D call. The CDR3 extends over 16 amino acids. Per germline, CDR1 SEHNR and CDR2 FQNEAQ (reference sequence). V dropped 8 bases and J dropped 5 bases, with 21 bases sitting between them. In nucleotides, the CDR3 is TGTGCCAGCCTCGGTGGGATCCCTGTGGGTACCGGGGAGCTGTTTTTT. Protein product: CASLGGIPVGTGELFF.